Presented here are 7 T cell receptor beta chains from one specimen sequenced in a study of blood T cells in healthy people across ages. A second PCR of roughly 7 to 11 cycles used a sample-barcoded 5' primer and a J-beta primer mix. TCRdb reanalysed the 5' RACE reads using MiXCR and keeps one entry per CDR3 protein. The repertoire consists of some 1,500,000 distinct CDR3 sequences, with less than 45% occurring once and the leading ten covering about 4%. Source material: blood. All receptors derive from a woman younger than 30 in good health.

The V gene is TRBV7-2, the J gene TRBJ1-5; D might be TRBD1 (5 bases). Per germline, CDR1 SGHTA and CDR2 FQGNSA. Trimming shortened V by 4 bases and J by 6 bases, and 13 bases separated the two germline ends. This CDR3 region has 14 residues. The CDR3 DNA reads TGTGCCAGCAGCTCCAGGGTAGTCGGTCAGCCCCAGCATTTT. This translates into CASSSRVVGQPQHF.

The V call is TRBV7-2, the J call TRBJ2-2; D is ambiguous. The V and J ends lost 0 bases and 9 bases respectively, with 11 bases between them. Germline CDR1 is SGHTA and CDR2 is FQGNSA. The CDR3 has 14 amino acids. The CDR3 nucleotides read TGTGCCAGCAGCTTAGCTATCCCCTGGAGGGAGCTGTTTTTT. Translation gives CASSLAIPWRELFF.

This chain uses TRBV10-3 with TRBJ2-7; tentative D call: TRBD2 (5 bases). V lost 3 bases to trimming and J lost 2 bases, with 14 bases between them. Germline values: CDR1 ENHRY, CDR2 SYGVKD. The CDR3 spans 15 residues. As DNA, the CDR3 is TGTGCCATCAGTGATGGCCGGGAAAGACCCTACGAGCAGTACTTC. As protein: CAISDGRERPYEQYF.

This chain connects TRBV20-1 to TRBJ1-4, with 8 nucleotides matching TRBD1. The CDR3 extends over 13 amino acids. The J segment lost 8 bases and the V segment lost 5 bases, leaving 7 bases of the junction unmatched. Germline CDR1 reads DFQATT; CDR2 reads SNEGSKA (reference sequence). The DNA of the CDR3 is TGCAGTGCTGGACAGGGTGGGGACGAAAAACTGTTTTTT. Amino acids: CSAGQGGDEKLFF.

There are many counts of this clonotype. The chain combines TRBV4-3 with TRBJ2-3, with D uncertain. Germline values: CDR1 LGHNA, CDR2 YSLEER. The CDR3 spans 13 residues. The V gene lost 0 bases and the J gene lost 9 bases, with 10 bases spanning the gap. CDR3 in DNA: TGCGCCAGCAGCCAAGATTTGACCGGAACGCAGTATTTT. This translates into CASSQDLTGTQYF.

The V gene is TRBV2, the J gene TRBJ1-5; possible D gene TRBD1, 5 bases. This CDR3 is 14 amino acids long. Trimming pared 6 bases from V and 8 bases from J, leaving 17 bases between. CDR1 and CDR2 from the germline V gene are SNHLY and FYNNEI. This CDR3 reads CASRAGTPLEPQHF. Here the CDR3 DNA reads TGTGCCAGCAGAGCCGGGACCCCTTTGGAGCCCCAGCATTTT.

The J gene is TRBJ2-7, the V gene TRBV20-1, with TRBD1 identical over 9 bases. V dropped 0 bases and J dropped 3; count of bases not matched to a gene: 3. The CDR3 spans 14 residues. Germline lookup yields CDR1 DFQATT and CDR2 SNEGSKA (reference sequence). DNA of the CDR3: TGCAGTGCTAGAGATGGACAGGGGTTCTACGAGCAGTACTTC. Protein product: CSARDGQGFYEQYF.